The next 5 T cell receptor beta chains were all read from a single sample in a study of CD8+CD57+ T cells in acquired aplastic anemia. Genomic DNA provided the template from which TCR beta VDJ and CDR3 profiles were obtained. Using its own MiXCR run on the reads, TCRdb lists one record per CDR3 protein. The repertoire consists of about 200,000 distinct CDR3 sequences, with 65% occurring once and the leading ten covering roughly 62%. Sequencing was done on patients that had shown CD8+CD57+ cell expansion by flow cytometry. Sequencing used sorted CD4+, CD8+, or CD8+CD57+ T cells (not recorded which) from PBMCs. These receptors all stem from a human donor with aplastic anemia.

This clonotype was detected only once. The chain joins TRBV9 to TRBJ2-5; D remains ambiguous. CDR1 is SGDLS, CDR2 YYNGEE, per germline. This CDR3 has 14 amino acids. Deletions cut 0 bases from V and 4 bases from J, with 10 bases between. CDR3 sequence reads: CASSVADKIETQYF. Written as DNA, the CDR3 is TGTGCCAGCAGCGTAGCGGATAAAATAGAGACCCAGTACTTC.

This clonotype has just a few counts. V gene TRBV7-9 combines with J gene TRBJ2-5, with unresolved D. Deletions cut 3 bases from V and 5 bases from J, with 13 bases between. The CDR3 is 14 residues long. Germline CDR1 reads SEHNR; CDR2 reads FQNEAQ (reference sequence). In DNA form, the CDR3 reads TGTGCCAGCAGCTTTGGGATAAGTGCGGAGACCCAGTACTTC. It encodes CASSFGISAETQYF.

In its sample, this clonotype was seen many times. The chain is built from TRBV15 and TRBJ2-1; D unclear. Trimming left V 0 bases short and J 6 bases short, with 9 bases between. Germline assignment: CDR1 LNHNV and CDR2 YYDKDF (reference sequence). This CDR3 has 14 residues. CDR3 sequence (DNA): TGTGCCACCAGCAGAGATCGGTGGGGCAATGAGCAGTTCTTC. Encoded protein: CATSRDRWGNEQFF.

This clonotype was seen just once. This chain links TRBV15 with TRBJ1-3; the D gene is possibly TRBD1 (6 bases). This CDR3 contains 15 residues. Looked up from germline, CDR1 is LNHNV and CDR2 is YYDKDF (reference sequence). Trimming pared 9 bases from V and 3 bases from J, leaving 18 bases between. CDR3 sequence: CATVDSAPLGNTIYF. CDR3 nucleotides: TGTGCCACGGTGGACAGTGCTCCCCTTGGAAACACCATATATTTT.

The V gene is TRBV20-1, the J gene TRBJ2-3; D is ambiguous. CDR3 size: 12 residues. Germline CDR1 reads DFQATT; CDR2 reads SNEGSKA (reference sequence). V gave up 3 bases and J gave up 0 bases, with 4 bases separating them. CDR3 DNA sequence: TGCAGTGCTAGCGGGAGCACAGATACGCAGTATTTT. Its protein product is CSASGSTDTQYF.